The 13 T cell receptor beta chains given below trace back to one sample, sequenced in a study of blood T cell repertoires in COVID-19. The repertoire was sequenced with immunoSEQ multiplex PCR; TCRdb's copy has only in-frame clones and lacks some. The sample consists of roughly 180,000 clones, approximately 79% of them appearing once. The sequenced material came from peripheral blood. Receptors were obtained from a woman between 55 and 75 years old with COVID-19, enrolled during active disease.

The chain joins TRBV7-9 to TRBJ2-7; TRBD2 agrees at 10 bases. The J segment lost 5 bases and the V segment lost 3 bases, leaving 1 base of the junction unmatched. Germline CDR1 reads SEHNR; CDR2 reads FQNEAQ (reference sequence). The CDR3 sequence is 13 residues long. CDR3: CASSFTSGDEQYF. In DNA, the CDR3 is TGTGCCAGCAGCTTCACTAGCGGGGACGAGCAGTACTTC.

The CDR3 here is CASSLRVSGGYTF. CDR3 in DNA: TGTGCCAGCAGCCTGAGGGTTTCGGGCGGCTACACCTTC. This rearrangement joins TRBV9 to TRBJ1-2, with no clear D. CDR3 size: 13 residues. V dropped 4 bases and J dropped 8 bases, with 15 bases sitting between them. Germline V gene data show CDR1 as SGDLS and CDR2 as YYNGEE.

This clone is labeled medium-sized. The rearrangement uses TRBV18 and TRBJ2-7; the D gene is possibly TRBD2 (6 bases). This CDR3 region has 14 residues. Germline values: CDR1 KGHSH, CDR2 LQKENI. V shed 3 bases and J shed 6 bases, with 15 bases lying between them. The CDR3 DNA sequence: TGTGCCAGCTCACCGGTTGGAGGGTGGACCGAGCAGTACTTC. It specifies CASSPVGGWTEQYF. Filled out from reference TRBV18 and TRBJ2-7, the complete variable domain reads NAGVMQNPRHLVRRRGQEARLRCSPMKGHSHVYWYRQLPEEGLKFMVYLQKENIIDESGMPKERFSAEFPKEGPSILRIQQVVRGDSAAYFCASSPVGGWTEQYFGPGTRLTVT.

The genes are TRBV5-1 and TRBJ1-3, with D perhaps matching TRBD1 (6 bases). V was clipped by 0 bases and J by 0 bases, with 10 bases between them. Germline V lookup: CDR1 SGHRS, CDR2 YFSETQ. The CDR3 is 16 amino acids. The CDR3 nucleotides are TGCGCCAGCAGCTTGGGTACAGGGAGCTCTGGAAACACCATATATTTT. This sequence encodes CASSLGTGSSGNTIYF. Combining the CDR3 with reference TRBV5-1 and TRBJ1-3 gives the whole variable domain KAGVTQTPRYLIKTRGQQVTLSCSPISGHRSVSWYQQTPGQGLQFLFEYFSETQRNKGNFPGRFSGRQFSNSRSEMNVSTLELGDSALYLCASSLGTGSSGNTIYFGEGSWLTVV.

This chain links TRBV4-1 with TRBJ1-4; 8 positions agree with TRBD1. Germline V lookup: CDR1 MGHRA, CDR2 YSYEKL. The J segment lost 7 bases and the V segment lost 1 base, leaving 8 bases of the junction unmatched. This CDR3 contains 16 residues. CDR3 sequence reads: CASSQVGGTGFEKLFF. As DNA, the CDR3 is TGCGCCAGCAGCCAAGTTGGGGGGACAGGTTTTGAAAAACTGTTTTTT.

The chain combines TRBV18 with TRBJ2-7; D not certain. Germline V gives CDR1 KGHSH, CDR2 LQKENI. Between the trimmed V and J ends, which lost 1 base and 2 bases, there was a span of 6 bases. The CDR3 extends over 13 amino acids. Here the CDR3 reads CASSPQPAYEQYV. CDR3 DNA: TGTGCCAGCTCACCACAACCGGCCTACGAGCAGTACGTC.

The CDR3 sequence: CASSTTGGSGHNQPQHF. The CDR3 DNA sequence: TGTGCCAGCAGTACCACAGGGGGCTCCGGCCACAATCAGCCCCAGCATTTT. The V gene is TRBV2, the J gene TRBJ1-5, with TRBD1 matching over 9 bases. The CDR3 contains 17 residues. Germline-derived CDR1 and CDR2 are SNHLY and FYNNEI. The ends lost 5 bases at V and 3 bases at J; junction bases unmatched: 11.

The chain uses TRBV7-8 and TRBJ2-7, with TRBD2 matching over 8 bases. V was pared by 5 bases and J by 0 bases, with 9 bases of the junction left unmatched. The CDR3 consists of 16 residues. CDR1 SGHVS and CDR2 FQNEAQ come from the germline V gene. The CDR3 region has the DNA TGTGCCAGCAGCCTGTTAGCGGGGTTAAGCTCCTACGAGCAGTACTTC. It is translated as CASSLLAGLSSYEQYF.

CDR3 in amino acids: CASRTPGSGEQYV. CDR3 nucleotide sequence: TGTGCCAGCAGAACCCCAGGGTCAGGCGAGCAGTACGTC. V and J are TRBV28 and TRBJ2-7; D perhaps matches TRBD1 (5 bases). V shed 6 bases and J shed 6 bases, with 15 bases lying between them. The CDR3 runs to 13 residues. Germline V gene sequence: CDR1 MDHEN, CDR2 SYDVKM.

The J gene is TRBJ1-3, the V gene TRBV7-6; D is perhaps TRBD1 (5 bases). The CDR3 runs to 15 residues. Trimming pared 5 bases from V and 4 bases from J, leaving 15 bases between. Germline V gene sequence: CDR1 SGHVS, CDR2 FNYEAQ. CDR3 protein: CASSPTQGAGNTIYF. CDR3 DNA sequence: TGTGCCAGCAGCCCCACGCAGGGCGCCGGAAACACCATATATTTT.

The chain carries TRBV18 and TRBJ2-1; 8 positions agree with TRBD1. The CDR3 is made up of 15 amino acids. The J segment lost 7 bases and the V segment lost 4 bases, leaving 9 bases of the junction unmatched. CDR1 KGHSH and CDR2 LQKENI come from the germline V gene. Here the CDR3 reads CASSLIQGARNEQFF. The CDR3 DNA reads TGTGCCAGCTCACTCATCCAGGGGGCGCGGAATGAGCAGTTCTTC.

The chain links TRBV11-2 to TRBJ2-1, with 9 nucleotides matching TRBD2. V was clipped by 7 bases and J by 7 bases; unmatched bases: 8. Germline V gives CDR1 SGHAT, CDR2 FQNNGV. CDR3 length equals 14 residues. The CDR3 reads CASTFSSGTNEQFF. The CDR3 bases are TGTGCCAGCACCTTTTCTAGCGGGACGAATGAGCAGTTCTTC.

This clone occurred once. The chain links TRBV9 to TRBJ2-1, with a possible D match to TRBD1 (6 bases). Germline-derived CDR1 and CDR2 are SGDLS and YYNGEE. There are 16 residues in the CDR3. The germline V and J ends were trimmed by 4 bases and 5 bases, with 19 bases remaining between them. CDR3 residues: CASSFIAGTPHNEQFF. CDR3 coding DNA: TGTGCCAGCAGCTTTATAGCCGGGACACCTCACAATGAGCAGTTCTTC.